This TCR beta chain appears in the sequencing data of a study of T cells in Graves' hyperthyroidism and ophthalmopathy. Study findings and constraints: Ophthalmopathy prediction by the model preceded onset by a median roughly 6 months. In blood, most of the thyroid clonotypes expanded above 0.001 were also present.

The V gene's germline CDR1 is SGHVS and CDR2 FQNEAQ. CDR3 length: 14 residues. V lost 5 bases and J lost 3, with 11 bases in between. This clonotype was counted at least ten times. What it binds is not known. The source material, RNA transcripts, was used to amplify TCR beta CDR3 regions. HTBI primers were employed in a first-round RT-PCR of the TCR CDR3. Via MiXCR, TCRdb re-called the multiplex PCR reads, giving one row per CDR3 protein. This sample has 220,000 or so distinct CDR3 sequences, with 15% to 20% found just once. The clonotype originates from a woman between 18 and 29 years old with Graves' ophthalmopathy. Sequenced: blood. The chain employs TRBV7-8 and TRBJ1-5; D ambiguous. CDR3 DNA: TGTGCCAGCAGCCCCCGACTGCTCAATCAGCCCCAGCATTTT. It yields the protein CASSPRLLNQPQHF.